This T cell receptor (beta chain) was identified in a study of OX40 agonist ivuxolimab in advanced cancers. About the investigation overall: Ivuxolimab, which targeted the costimulatory receptor OX40 (CD134), was an agonistic, fully human IgG2 monoclonal antibody. Intravenous ivuxolimab was administered to patients every 2 weeks at six dose levels: 0.01, 0.1, 0.3, 1.5, 3 and 10 mg/kg. Of the roughly 52 dose-escalation patients, hepatocellular carcinoma was present in about 20, melanoma in roughly 15, renal cell carcinoma in 9 and head and neck cancer in 9. A male proportion of around 81% and a mean age of about 60 years, ranging from 23 to 79, were recorded for the dose-escalation cohort. Prior anti-PD-1, anti-PD-L1 or anti-CTLA-4 therapy was permitted, and 40% to 50% of dose-escalation patients had received checkpoint inhibitors. Three dose-escalation patients achieved partial responses, one with hepatocellular carcinoma and two with cutaneous melanoma. The point of sequencing TCRbeta in the periphery was to test whether ivuxolimab changed TCR sequence diversity and drove clonal T-cell expansion. The paper covers the monotherapy dose-escalation part of the phase I ivuxolimab trial, which included N ≈ 52 patients. Results the study describes overall, beyond this receptor: Low levels of normalized T-cell clonal expansion were also seen in some nonresponding patients. Which antigens the clonally expanded peripheral T cells were specific for was not determined. Clonal expansion of both CD4+ and CD8+ blood T cells was observed from baseline to week 6 at doses 0.1 to 3.0 mg/kg. In the 0.1-3.0 mg/kg groups, partial responders had among the lowest normalized peripheral clonal expansion, particularly in CD8+ T cells. After ivuxolimab, CD8+ T cells had more expanded clones than CD4+ T cells on average.

The trial excluded patients who had a history of autoimmune disease or were on systemic immunosuppression. Peripheral blood for TCR sequencing was collected from all dose cohorts at baseline, on cycle 4 day 1, and on cycle 7 day 1. Samples came from an open-label, multicenter, first-in-human phase I dose-escalation trial of ivuxolimab. Adults with locally advanced or metastatic head and neck squamous cell, hepatocellular, melanoma or renal cell carcinoma were enrolled in the trial. Before TCR sequencing, CD4+ T cells and CD8+ T cells from peripheral blood were sorted into separate populations. Worth noting for this clone: The antigen this receptor binds is unknown. No base quality values were provided; no much bigger clone lies one nucleotide off.

Genomic DNA was extracted from sorted cells for sequencing of the TCRbeta CDR3 region. The immunoSEQ Assay was used for sequencing of TCRbeta CDR3 regions. TCRdb took this table from immuneACCESS and kept in-frame rearrangements with V and J called. Such tables lack part of the clones; where checked against another copy, unresolved V genes explain under half of the gap, and the rest is unexplained. This sample has about 89,000 clones in its table, and around 92% of those were observed once. The ten top clones hold around 0.28% of the sample. This TCR came from an adult with an advanced solid tumor such as melanoma, head and neck, liver or kidney cancer. The specimen comprised CD4+ or CD8+ T cells sorted from blood, sampled in a trial of the OX40 agonist ivuxolimab.

CDR3 reads: CASSPGAEIYEQYF. The nucleotide sequence is TGTGCCAGCAGTCCCGGGGCAGAAATCTACGAGCAGTACTTC. The V and J segments used are TRBV28 and TRBJ2-7; the D region is possibly TRBD1 or TRBD2, each matching across 5 bases. V loses 5 bases, J loses 3 bases, and the germline ends lie 14 bases apart. CDR1 and CDR2, per the germline V gene, are MDHEN and SYDVKM. Including cysteine and phenylalanine, the CDR3 has 14 amino acids. The DNA shown is the 42-base CDR3, in frame from base 1.